These 2 T cell receptor beta chains came from one sample sequenced in a study of T-cell memory formation after mild COVID-19. From the 5' RACE reads, TCRdb called clonotypes with MiXCR, one entry per CDR3 protein. This table holds under 350,000 distinct CDR3 sequences, 15% to 20% found once. Sequenced material: PBMCs or a T cell subset sorted from them (not recorded which). The receptor source for this set is a young man who had mild COVID-19 (a few samples of this study predate the infection). Cell type and time point are not known.

This clonotype was counted between two and nine times. This chain connects TRBV29-1 to TRBJ2-7, with D possibly matching TRBD1 (5 bases). Trimming left V 2 bases short and J 1 base short, with 12 bases between. The CDR3 runs 14 residues. CDR1 is SQVTM and CDR2 is ANQGSEA in the germline V gene. The CDR3 nucleotides are TGCAGCGTTGAAATGGACACCGAATCCTACGAGCAGTACTTC. It codes for CSVEMDTESYEQYF.

This clonotype has more than one count but fewer than ten. This chain joins TRBV21-1 and TRBJ1-2. TRBV21-1 constitutes a pseudogene. This CDR3 is 13 amino acids long. The CDR3 bases are TGTGCCAGCAGCAATCGCAGCGTCTATGGCTACACCTTC. The encoded protein is CASSNRSVYGYTF.